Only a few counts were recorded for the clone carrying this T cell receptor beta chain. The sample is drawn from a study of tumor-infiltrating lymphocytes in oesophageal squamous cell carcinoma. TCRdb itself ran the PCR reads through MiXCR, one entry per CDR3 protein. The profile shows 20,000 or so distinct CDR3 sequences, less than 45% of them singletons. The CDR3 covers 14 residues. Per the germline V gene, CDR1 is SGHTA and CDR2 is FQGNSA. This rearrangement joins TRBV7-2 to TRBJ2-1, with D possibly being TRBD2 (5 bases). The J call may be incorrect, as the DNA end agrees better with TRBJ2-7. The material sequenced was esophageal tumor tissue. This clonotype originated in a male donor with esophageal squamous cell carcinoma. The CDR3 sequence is CASSLRAVTYEQYF. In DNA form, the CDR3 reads TGTGCCAGCAGCTTGAGGGCAGTGACCTACGAGCAGTACTTC.